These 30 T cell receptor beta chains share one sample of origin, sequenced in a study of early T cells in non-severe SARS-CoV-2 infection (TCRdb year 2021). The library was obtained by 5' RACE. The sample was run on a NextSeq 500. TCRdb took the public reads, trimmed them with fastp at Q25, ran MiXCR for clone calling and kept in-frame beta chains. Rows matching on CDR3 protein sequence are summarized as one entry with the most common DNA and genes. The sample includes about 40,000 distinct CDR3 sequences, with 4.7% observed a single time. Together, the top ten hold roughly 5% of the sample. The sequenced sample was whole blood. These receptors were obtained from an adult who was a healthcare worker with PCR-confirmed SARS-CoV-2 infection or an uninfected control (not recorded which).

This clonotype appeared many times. The CDR3 DNA reads as TGTGCCAGCAGCCAAACAGCGGTAGCCAAAAACATTCAGTACTTC. Its protein product is CASSQTAVAKNIQYF. The V call is TRBV3-1, the J call TRBJ2-4; the D gene is possibly TRBD2 (5 bases). CDR3 length: 15 residues. Trimming shortened V by 2 bases and J by 0 bases, and 8 bases separated the two germline ends. CDR1 is LGHDT, CDR2 YNNKEL, per germline (reference sequence). Using reference TRBV3-1 and TRBJ2-4 for the parts outside the CDR3, the full variable domain is DTAVSQTPKYLVTQMGNDKSIKCEQNLGHDTMYWYKQDSKKFLKIMFSYNNKELIINETVPNRFSPKSPDKAHLNLHINSLELGDSAVYFCASSQTAVAKNIQYFGAGTRLSVL.

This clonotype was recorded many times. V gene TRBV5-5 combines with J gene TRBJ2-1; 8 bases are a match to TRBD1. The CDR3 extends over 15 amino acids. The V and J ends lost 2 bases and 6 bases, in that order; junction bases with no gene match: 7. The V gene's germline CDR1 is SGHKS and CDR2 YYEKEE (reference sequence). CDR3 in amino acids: CASSFRTGSPNEQFF. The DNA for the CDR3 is TGTGCCAGCAGCTTCAGGACAGGGTCCCCCAATGAGCAGTTCTTC.

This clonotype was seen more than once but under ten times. The CDR3 loop is CASSAGGGRWNTEAFF. The CDR3 coding sequence is TGTGCCAGCAGCGCAGGCGGGGGGAGATGGAACACTGAAGCTTTCTTT. This chain connects TRBV7-2 to TRBJ1-1, with D possibly being TRBD1 (5 bases). The ends were cut back, 5 bases at V and 1 base at J, with 17 bases in the middle. CDR3 length: 16 amino acids. The germline gives CDR1 SGHTA, CDR2 FQGNSA.

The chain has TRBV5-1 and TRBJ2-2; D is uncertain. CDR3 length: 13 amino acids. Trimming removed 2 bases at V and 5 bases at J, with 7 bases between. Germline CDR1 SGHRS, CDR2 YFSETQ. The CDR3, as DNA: TGCGCCAGCAGCTTAGGTCCGACCGGGGAGCTGTTTTTT. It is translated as CASSLGPTGELFF. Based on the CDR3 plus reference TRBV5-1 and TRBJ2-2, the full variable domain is KAGVTQTPRYLIKTRGQQVTLSCSPISGHRSVSWYQQTPGQGLQFLFEYFSETQRNKGNFPGRFSGRQFSNSRSEMNVSTLELGDSALYLCASSLGPTGELFFGEGSRLTVL.

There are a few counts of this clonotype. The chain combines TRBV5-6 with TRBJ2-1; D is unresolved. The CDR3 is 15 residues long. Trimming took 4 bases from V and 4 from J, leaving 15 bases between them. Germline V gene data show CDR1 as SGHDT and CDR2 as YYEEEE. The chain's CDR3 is CASSESVTPYNEQFF. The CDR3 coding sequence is TGTGCCAGCAGCGAATCAGTAACCCCGTACAATGAGCAGTTCTTC.

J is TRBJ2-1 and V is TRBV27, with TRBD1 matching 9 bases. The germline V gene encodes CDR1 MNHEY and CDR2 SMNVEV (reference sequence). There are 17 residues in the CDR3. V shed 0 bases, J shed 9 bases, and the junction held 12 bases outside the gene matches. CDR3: CASSLSKGYRGRLEQFF. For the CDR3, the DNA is TGTGCCAGCAGTTTATCGAAGGGGTACAGGGGGCGTCTTGAGCAGTTCTTC.

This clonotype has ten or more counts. DNA of the CDR3: TGTGCCAGCACCCCCTCCCGAGCTAACTATGGCTACACCTTC. Amino acid sequence: CASTPSRANYGYTF. The chain links TRBV11-2 to TRBJ1-2; no clear D. Trimming removed 7 bases at V and 0 bases at J, with 12 bases between. CDR1 and CDR2 (germline): SGHAT, FQNNGV. This CDR3 is built from 14 residues.

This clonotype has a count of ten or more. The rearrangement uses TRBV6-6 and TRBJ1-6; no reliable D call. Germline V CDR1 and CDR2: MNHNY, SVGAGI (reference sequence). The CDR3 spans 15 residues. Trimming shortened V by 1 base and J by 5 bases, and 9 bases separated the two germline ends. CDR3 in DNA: TGTGCCAGCAGTTACTTGGGGTTGGATAATTCACCCCTCCACTTT. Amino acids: CASSYLGLDNSPLHF.

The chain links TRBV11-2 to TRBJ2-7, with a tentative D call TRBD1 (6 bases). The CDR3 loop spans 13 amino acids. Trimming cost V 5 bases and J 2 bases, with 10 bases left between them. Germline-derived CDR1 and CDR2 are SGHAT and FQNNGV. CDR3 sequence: CASSPPGAYEQYF. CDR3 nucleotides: TGTGCCAGCAGCCCCCCAGGGGCCTACGAGCAGTACTTC.

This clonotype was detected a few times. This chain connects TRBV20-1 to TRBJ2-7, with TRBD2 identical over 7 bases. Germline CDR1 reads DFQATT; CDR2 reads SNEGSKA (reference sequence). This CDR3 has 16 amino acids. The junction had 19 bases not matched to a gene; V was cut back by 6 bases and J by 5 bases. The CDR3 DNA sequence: TGCAGTGCCAGCACAGAGGTTAGCGGGTTAGGACACGAGCAGTACTTC. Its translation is CSASTEVSGLGHEQYF.

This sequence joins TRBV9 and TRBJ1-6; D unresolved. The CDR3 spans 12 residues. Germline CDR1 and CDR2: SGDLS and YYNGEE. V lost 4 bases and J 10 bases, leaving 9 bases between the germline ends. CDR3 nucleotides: TGTGCCAGCAGCACATCCGGATCACCCCTCCACTTT. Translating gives CASSTSGSPLHF.

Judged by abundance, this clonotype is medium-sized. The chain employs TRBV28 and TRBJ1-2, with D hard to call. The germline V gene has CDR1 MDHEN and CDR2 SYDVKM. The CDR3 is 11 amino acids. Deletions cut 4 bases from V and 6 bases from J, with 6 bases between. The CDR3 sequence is CASSWWDGYTF. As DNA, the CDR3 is TGTGCCAGCAGTTGGTGGGATGGCTACACCTTC.

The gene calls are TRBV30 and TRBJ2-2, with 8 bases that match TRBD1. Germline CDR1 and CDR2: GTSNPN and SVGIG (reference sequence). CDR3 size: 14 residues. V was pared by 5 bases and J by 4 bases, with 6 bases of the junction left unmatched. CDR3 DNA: TGTGCCTGGGAGCCAGGGGGCCCCACCGGGGAGCTGTTTTTT. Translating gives CAWEPGGPTGELFF. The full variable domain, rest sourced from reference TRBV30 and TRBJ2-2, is SQTIHQWPATLVQPVGSPLSLECTVEGTSNPNLYWYRQAAGRGLQLLFYSVGIGQISSEVPQNLSASRPQDRQFILSSKKLLLSDSGFYLCAWEPGGPTGELFFGEGSRLTVL.

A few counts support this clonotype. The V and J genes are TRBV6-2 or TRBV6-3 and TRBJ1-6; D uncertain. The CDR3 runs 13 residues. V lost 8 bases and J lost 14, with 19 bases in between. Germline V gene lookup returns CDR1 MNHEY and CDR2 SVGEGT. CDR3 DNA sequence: TGTGCCAGCCGATCGGTTGACGTTAGAGCCCTCCACTTT. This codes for CASRSVDVRALHF.

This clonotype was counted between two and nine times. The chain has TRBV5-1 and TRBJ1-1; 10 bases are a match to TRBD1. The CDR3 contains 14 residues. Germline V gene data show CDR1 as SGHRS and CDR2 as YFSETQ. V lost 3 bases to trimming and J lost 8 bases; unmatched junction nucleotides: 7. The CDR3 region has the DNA TGCGCCAGCAGCTCCGGGACAGGGGAACTCGAAGCTTTCTTT. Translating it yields CASSSGTGELEAFF.

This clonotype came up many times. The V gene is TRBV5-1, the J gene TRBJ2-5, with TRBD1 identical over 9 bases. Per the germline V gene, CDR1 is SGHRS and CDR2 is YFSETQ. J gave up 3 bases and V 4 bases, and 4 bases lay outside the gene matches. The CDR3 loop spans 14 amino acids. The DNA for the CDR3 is TGCGCCAGCAGCCCCGGGACAGGGAAAGAGACCCAGTACTTC. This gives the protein CASSPGTGKETQYF.

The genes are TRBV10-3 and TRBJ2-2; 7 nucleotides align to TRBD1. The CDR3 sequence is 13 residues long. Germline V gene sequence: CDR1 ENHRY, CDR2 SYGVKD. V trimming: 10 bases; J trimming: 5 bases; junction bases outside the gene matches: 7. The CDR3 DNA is TGTGCCAGCCGGGACAGCCAAACCGGGGAGCTGTTTTTT. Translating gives CASRDSQTGELFF.

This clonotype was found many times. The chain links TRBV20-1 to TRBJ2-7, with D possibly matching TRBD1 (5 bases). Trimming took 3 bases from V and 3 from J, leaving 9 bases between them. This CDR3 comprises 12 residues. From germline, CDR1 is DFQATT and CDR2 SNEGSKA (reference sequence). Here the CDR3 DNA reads TGCAGTGCTAGGGGGCGCATCTACGAGCAGTACTTC. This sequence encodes CSARGRIYEQYF.

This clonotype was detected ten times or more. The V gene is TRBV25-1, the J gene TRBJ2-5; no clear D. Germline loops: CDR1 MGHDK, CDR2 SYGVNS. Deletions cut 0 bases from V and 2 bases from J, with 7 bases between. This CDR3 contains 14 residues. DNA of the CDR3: TGTGCCAGCAGTGAATACTCCGGGCAAGAGACCCAGTACTTC. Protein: CASSEYSGQETQYF.

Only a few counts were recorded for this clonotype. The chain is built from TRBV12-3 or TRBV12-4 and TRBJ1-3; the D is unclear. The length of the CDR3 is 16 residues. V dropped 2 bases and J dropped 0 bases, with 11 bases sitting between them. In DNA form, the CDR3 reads TGTGCCAGCAGTTTACCCCGGACCCCCTCTGGAAACACCATATATTTT. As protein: CASSLPRTPSGNTIYF.

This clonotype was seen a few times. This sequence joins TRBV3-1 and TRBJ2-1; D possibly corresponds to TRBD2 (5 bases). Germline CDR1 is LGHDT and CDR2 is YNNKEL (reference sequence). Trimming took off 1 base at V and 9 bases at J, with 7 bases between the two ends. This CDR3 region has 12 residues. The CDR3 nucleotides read TGTGCCAGCAGCCAAGTAGCGATTGAGCAGTTCTTC. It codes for CASSQVAIEQFF.

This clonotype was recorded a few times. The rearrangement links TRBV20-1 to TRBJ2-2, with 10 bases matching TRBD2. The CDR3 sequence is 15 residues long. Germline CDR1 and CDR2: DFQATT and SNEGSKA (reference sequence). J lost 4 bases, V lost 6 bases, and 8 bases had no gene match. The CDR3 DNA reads TGCAGTGCAGCTAGCGGGAGAGAAATCACCGGGGAGCTGTTTTTT. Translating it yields CSAASGREITGELFF.

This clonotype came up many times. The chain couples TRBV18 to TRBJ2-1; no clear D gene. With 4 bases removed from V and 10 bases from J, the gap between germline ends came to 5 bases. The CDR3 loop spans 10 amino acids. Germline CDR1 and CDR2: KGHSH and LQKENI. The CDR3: CASSQGEQFF. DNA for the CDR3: TGTGCCAGCTCACAGGGAGAGCAGTTCTTC.

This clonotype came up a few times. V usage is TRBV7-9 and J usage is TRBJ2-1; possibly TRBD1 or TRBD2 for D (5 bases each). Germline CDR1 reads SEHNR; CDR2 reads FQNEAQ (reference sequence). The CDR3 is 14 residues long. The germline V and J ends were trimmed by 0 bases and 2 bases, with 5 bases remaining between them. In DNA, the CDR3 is TGTGCCAGCAGCTTAGCGGGGGCCTACAATGAGCAGTTCTTC. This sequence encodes CASSLAGAYNEQFF.

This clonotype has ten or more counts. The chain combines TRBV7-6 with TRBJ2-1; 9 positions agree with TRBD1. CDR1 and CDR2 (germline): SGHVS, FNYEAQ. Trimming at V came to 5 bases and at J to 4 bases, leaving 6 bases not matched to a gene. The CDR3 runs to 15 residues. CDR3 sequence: CASSQGQGGYNEQFF. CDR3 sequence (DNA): TGTGCCAGCAGCCAGGGACAGGGTGGGTACAATGAGCAGTTCTTC.

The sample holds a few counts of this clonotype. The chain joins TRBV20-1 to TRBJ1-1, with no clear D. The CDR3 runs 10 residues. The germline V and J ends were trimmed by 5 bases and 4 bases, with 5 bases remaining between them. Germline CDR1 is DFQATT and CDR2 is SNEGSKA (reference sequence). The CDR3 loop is CSAGFTEAFF. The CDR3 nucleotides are TGCAGTGCTGGGTTCACTGAAGCTTTCTTT.

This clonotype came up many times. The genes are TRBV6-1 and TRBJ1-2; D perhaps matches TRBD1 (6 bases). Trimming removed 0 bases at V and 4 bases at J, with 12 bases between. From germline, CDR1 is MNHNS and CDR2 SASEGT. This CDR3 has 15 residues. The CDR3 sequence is CASSEAEGVRYGYTF. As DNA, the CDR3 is TGTGCCAGCAGTGAAGCGGAGGGGGTTCGCTATGGCTACACCTTC.

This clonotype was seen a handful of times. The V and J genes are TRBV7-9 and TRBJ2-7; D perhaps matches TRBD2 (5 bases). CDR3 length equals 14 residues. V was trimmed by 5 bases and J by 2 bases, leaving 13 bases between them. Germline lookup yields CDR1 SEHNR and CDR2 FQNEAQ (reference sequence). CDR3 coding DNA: TGTGCCAGCAGCCATTTCCTAGCCCCCTACGAGCAGTACTTC. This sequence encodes CASSHFLAPYEQYF.

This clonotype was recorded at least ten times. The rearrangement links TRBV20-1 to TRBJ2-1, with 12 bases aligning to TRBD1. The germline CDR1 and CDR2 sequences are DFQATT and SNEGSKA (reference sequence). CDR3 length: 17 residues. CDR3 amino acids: CSAPGQGASSSYNEQFF. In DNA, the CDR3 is TGCAGCGCACCGGGACAGGGGGCGTCCAGCTCCTACAATGAGCAGTTCTTC.

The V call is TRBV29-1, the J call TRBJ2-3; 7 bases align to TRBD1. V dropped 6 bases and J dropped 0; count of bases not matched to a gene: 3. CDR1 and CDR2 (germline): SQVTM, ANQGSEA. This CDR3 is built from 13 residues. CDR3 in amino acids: CSVGQSSTDTQYF. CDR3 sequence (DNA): TGCAGCGTGGGACAGTCTAGCACAGATACGCAGTATTTT.